The 8 T cell receptor beta chains below were found in one sample sequenced in a study of human T cells and chemical hapten exposure. TCRdb passed the RACE reads through MiXCR, listing each CDR3 protein once. In the table there are about 260,000 distinct CDR3 sequences, around 9.3% of which are singletons. Time point noted: pre-sensitization, week 0. Treatment in this sample: therapeutic diphenylcyclopropenone sensitization with weekly scalp DPC. Sequencing was performed on whole blood, taken in connection with sensitization to the hapten diphenylcyclopropenone (DPC). These receptors all stem from a woman in her thirties or forties with alopecia areata. Some clones in this sample may be carry-over from other donors' samples.

The V and J genes are TRBV30 and TRBJ1-1, with D possibly being TRBD1 (5 bases). This CDR3 region has 14 residues. Germline lookup yields CDR1 GTSNPN and CDR2 SVGIG (reference sequence). V lost 3 bases to trimming and J lost 5 bases, with 16 bases between them. CDR3: CAWSRDGGRTEAFF. The DNA of the CDR3 is TGTGCCTGGAGCCGGGACGGAGGAAGAACTGAAGCTTTCTTT.

This clonotype was observed at least ten times. This chain joins TRBV6-2 or TRBV6-3 and TRBJ2-1; 9 bases map to TRBD1. V shed 5 bases, J shed 9 bases, and the junction held 14 bases outside the gene matches. This CDR3 is built from 16 residues. Germline values: CDR1 MNHEY, CDR2 SVGEGT. The CDR3 region has the DNA TGTGCCAGCAGTCCCGCCGGGACAGGGTATTTTGGTGAGCAGTTCTTC. It yields the protein CASSPAGTGYFGEQFF.

This chain connects TRBV12-3 or TRBV12-4 to TRBJ2-7, with a tentative D call TRBD1 (5 bases). Trimming removed 3 bases from V and 5 bases from J, with 8 bases in between. CDR3 length: 12 amino acids. CDR3 loop: CASSFIGDEQYF. Here the CDR3 DNA reads TGTGCCAGCAGTTTTATAGGGGACGAGCAGTACTTC.

This clonotype was counted a few times. The rearrangement uses TRBV6-1 and TRBJ2-7; TRBD2 matches at 7 bases. The germline CDR1 and CDR2 sequences are MNHNS and SASEGT. J gave up 1 base and V 5 bases, and 8 bases lay outside the gene matches. CDR3 length: 15 amino acids. The DNA for the CDR3 is TGTGCCAGCAGTTCCCTGACTAGCCAGTCCTACGAGCAGTACTTC. Translating it yields CASSSLTSQSYEQYF.

This clonotype was detected a few times. This chain links TRBV28 with TRBJ1-6; 7 bases fit TRBD1. With V trimmed by 5 bases and J by 6 bases, 4 bases remained unmatched. Germline CDR1 and CDR2: MDHEN and SYDVKM. The CDR3 is 14 amino acids. The CDR3 nucleotides read TGTGCCAGCAGTCCGGACAGGACTAATTCACCCCTCCACTTT. The encoded protein is CASSPDRTNSPLHF.

In its sample, this clonotype was seen a few times. The J gene is TRBJ1-1, the V gene TRBV29-1, with D perhaps matching TRBD1 (5 bases). The CDR3 loop spans 14 amino acids. Deletions cut 2 bases from V and 4 bases from J, with 14 bases between. In germline, CDR1 is SQVTM, CDR2 ANQGSEA. The CDR3 nucleotides read TGCAGCGTTGAATTTGCAGGGATTATCACTGAAGCTTTCTTT. Its translation is CSVEFAGIITEAFF.

This clonotype was observed many times. The chain couples TRBV28 to TRBJ1-5; possibly TRBD1 for D (5 bases). V was pared by 8 bases and J by 4 bases, with 12 bases between. The CDR3 spans 13 residues. CDR1 is MDHEN and CDR2 is SYDVKM in the germline V gene. The chain's CDR3 is CASLPGVNQPQHF. Here the CDR3 DNA reads TGTGCCAGCTTGCCGGGGGTGAATCAGCCCCAGCATTTT. The full variable domain, its missing parts supplied by reference TRBV28 and TRBJ1-5, is DVKVTQSSRYLVKRTGEKVFLECVQDMDHENMFWYRQDPGLGLRLIYFSYDVKMKEKGDIPEGYSVSREKKERFSLILESASTNQTSMYLCASLPGVNQPQHFGDGTRLSIL.

V gene TRBV20-1 combines with J gene TRBJ2-7; no firm D call. Trimming cost V 4 bases and J 2 bases, with 12 bases left between them. Looked up from germline, CDR1 is DFQATT and CDR2 is SNEGSKA (reference sequence). CDR3 length equals 13 residues. CDR3 nucleotide sequence: TGCAGTGCTACGGCGCCGCCGACCTACGAGCAGTACTTC. Its translation is CSATAPPTYEQYF.